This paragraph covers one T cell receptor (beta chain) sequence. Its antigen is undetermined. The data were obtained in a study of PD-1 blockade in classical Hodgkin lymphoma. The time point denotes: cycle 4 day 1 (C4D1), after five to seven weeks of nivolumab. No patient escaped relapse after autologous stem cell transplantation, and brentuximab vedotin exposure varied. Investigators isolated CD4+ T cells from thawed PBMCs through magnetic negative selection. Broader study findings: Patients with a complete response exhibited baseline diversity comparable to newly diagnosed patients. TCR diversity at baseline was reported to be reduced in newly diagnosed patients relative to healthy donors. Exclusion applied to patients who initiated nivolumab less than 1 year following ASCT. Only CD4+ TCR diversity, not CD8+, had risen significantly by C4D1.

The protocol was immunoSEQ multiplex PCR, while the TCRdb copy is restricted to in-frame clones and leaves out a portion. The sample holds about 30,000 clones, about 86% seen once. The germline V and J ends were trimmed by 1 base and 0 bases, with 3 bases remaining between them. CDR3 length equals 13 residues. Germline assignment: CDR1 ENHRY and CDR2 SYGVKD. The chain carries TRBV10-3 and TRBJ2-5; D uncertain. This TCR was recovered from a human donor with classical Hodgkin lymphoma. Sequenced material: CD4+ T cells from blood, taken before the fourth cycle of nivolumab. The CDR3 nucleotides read TGTGCCATCAGTGAGTGGAACCAAGAGACCCAGTACTTC. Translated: CAISEWNQETQYF.